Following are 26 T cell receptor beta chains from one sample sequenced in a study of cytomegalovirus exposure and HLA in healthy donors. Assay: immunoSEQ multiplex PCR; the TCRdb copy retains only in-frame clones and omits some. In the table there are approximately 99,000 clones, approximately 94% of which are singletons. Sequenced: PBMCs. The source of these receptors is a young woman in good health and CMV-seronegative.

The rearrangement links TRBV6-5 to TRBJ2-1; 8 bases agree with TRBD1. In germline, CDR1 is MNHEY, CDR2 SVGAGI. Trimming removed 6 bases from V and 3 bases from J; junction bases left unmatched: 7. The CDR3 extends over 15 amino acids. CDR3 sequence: CASSRDRGLYNEQFF. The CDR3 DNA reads TGTGCCAGCAGCCGTGACAGGGGACTCTACAATGAGCAGTTCTTC.

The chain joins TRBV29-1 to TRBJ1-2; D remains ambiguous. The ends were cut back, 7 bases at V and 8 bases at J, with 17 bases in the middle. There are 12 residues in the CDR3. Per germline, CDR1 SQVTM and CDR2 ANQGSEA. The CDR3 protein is CSDWADGLGYTF. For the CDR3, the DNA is TGCAGCGACTGGGCAGACGGCCTGGGCTACACCTTC.

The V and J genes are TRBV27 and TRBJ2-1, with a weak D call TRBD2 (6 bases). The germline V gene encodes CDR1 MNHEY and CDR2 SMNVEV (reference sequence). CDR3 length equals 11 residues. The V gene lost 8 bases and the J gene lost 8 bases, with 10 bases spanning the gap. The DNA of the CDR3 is TGTGCCAGCGGGAGGCTGGATGAGCAGTTCTTC. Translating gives CASGRLDEQFF.

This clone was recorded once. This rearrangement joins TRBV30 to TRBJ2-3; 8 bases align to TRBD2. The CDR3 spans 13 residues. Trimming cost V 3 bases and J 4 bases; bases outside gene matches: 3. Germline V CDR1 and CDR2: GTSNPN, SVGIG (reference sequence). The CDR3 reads CAWRVRGADTQYF. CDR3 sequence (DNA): TGTGCCTGGAGGGTGCGGGGGGCAGATACGCAGTATTTT.

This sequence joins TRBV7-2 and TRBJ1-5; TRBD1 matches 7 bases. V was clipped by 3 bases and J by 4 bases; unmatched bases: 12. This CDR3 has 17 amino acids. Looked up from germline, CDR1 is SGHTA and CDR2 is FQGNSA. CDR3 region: CASSLKRIGTDNQPQHF. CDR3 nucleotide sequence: TGTGCCAGCAGCTTGAAGCGGATAGGGACAGATAATCAGCCCCAGCATTTT.

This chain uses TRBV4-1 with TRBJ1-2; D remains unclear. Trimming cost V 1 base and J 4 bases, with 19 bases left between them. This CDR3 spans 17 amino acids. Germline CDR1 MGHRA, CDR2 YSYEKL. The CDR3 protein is CASSQVAVWESVYGYTF. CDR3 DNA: TGCGCCAGCAGCCAAGTCGCTGTATGGGAGAGCGTCTATGGCTACACCTTC.

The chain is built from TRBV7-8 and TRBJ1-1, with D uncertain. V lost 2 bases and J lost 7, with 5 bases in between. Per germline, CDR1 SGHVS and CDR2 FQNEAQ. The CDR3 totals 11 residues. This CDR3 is CASSLTGEAFF. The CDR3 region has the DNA TGTGCCAGCAGCTTAACTGGTGAAGCTTTCTTT. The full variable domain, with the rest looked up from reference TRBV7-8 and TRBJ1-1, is GAGVSQSPRYKVAKRGQDVALRCDPISGHVSLFWYQQALGQGPEFLTYFQNEAQLDKSGLPSDRFFAERPEGSVSTLKIQRTQQEDSAVYLCASSLTGEAFFGQGTRLTVV.

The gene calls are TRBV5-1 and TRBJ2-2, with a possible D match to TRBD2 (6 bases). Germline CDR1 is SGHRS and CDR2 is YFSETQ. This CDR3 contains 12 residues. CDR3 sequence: CAAGLNTGELFF. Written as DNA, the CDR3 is TGCGCTGCGGGGTTGAACACCGGGGAGCTGTTTTTT.

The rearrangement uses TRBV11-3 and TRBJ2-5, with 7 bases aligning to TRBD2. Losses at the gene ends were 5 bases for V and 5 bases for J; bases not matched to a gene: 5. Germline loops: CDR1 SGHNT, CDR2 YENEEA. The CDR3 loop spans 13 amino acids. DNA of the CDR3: TGTGCCAGCAGCCCGAGCGGGGTGGAGACCCAGTACTTC. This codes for CASSPSGVETQYF.

The CDR3 spells CASSLVDRGSYGYTF. CDR3 bases: TGTGCCAGCAGCTTGGTGGACAGGGGATCATATGGCTACACCTTC. The rearrangement joins TRBV5-6 to TRBJ1-2; 9 bases are a match to TRBD1. This CDR3 comprises 15 residues. After removal of 0 bases from V and 5 bases from J, the junction contained 5 bases not matched to a gene. Germline V CDR1 and CDR2: SGHDT, YYEEEE. The variable domain in full, completed from reference TRBV5-6 and TRBJ1-2, reads DAGVTQSPTHLIKTRGQQVTLRCSPKSGHDTVSWYQQALGQGPQFIFQYYEEEERQRGNFPDRFSGHQFPNYSSELNVNALLLGDSALYLCASSLVDRGSYGYTFGSGTRLTVV.

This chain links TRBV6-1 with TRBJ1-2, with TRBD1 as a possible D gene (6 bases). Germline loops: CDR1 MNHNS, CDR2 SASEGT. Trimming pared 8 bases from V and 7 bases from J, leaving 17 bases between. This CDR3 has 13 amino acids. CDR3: CASRDTHRGGYTF. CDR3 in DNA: TGTGCCAGCCGGGACACACACCGGGGTGGCTACACCTTC.

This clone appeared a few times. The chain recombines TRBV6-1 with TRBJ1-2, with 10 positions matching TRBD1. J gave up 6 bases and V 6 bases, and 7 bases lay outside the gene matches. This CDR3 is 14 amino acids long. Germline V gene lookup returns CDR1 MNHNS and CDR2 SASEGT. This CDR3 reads CASSAMDRGNGYTF. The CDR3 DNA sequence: TGTGCCAGCAGCGCCATGGACAGGGGGAATGGCTACACCTTC.

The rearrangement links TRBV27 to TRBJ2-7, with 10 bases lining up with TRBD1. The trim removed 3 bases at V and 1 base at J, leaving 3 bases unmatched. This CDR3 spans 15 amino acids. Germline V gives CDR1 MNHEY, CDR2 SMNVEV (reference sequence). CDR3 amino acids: CASSLTGGVSYEQYF. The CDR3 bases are TGTGCCAGCAGTTTGACAGGGGGCGTTTCCTACGAGCAGTACTTC.

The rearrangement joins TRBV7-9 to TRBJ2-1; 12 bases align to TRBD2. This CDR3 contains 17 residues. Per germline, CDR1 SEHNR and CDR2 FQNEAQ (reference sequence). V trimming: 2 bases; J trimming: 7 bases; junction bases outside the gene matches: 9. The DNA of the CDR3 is TGTGCCAGCAGCTTAAGCCTAGCGGGGGGGCAGAGGAATGAGCAGTTCTTC. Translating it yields CASSLSLAGGQRNEQFF.

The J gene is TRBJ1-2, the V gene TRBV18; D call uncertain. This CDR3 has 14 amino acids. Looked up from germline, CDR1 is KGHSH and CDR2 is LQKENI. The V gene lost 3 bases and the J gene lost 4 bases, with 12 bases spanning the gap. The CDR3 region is CASSPRELPYGYTF. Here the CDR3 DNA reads TGTGCCAGCTCACCTCGGGAGCTCCCCTATGGCTACACCTTC.

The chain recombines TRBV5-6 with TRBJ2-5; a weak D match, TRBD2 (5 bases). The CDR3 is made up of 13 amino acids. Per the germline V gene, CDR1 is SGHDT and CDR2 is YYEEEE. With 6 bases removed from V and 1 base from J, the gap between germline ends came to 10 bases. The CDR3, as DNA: TGTGCCAGCACCGAGGGAGTCCAAGAGACCCAGTACTTC. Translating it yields CASTEGVQETQYF.

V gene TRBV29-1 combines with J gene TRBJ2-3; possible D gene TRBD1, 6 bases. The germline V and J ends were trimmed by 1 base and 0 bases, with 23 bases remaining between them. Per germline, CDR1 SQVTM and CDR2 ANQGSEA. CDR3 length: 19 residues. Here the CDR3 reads CSVEVGYKDRIYSTDTQYF. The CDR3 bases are TGCAGCGTTGAAGTGGGATATAAAGACAGGATCTATAGCACAGATACGCAGTATTTT.

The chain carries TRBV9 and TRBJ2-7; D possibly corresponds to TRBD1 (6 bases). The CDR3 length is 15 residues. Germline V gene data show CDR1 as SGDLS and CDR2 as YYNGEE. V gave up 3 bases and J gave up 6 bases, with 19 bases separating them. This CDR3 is CASSGRLGGDSEQYF. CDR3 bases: TGTGCCAGCAGCGGAAGGTTAGGGGGAGACTCCGAGCAGTACTTC.

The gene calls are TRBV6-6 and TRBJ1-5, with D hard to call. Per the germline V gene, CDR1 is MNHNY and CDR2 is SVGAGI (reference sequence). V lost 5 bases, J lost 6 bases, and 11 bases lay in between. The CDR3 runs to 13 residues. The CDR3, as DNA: TGTGCCAGCAGTAACCCTAGTGCTCAGCCCCAGCATTTT. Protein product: CASSNPSAQPQHF.

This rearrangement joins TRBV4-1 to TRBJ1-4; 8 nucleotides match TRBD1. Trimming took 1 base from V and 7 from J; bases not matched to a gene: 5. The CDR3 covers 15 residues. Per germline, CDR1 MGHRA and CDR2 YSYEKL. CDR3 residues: CASSQVGTGREKLFF. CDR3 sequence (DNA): TGCGCCAGCAGCCAAGTCGGGACAGGTCGTGAAAAACTGTTTTTT.

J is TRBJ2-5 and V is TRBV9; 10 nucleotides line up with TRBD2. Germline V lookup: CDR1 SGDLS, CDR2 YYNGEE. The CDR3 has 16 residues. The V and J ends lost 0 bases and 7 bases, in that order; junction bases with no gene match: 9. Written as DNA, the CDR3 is TGTGCCAGCAGCGTAGTTTGGAGCGGGGGGGCCTCGACCCAGTACTTC. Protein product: CASSVVWSGGASTQYF.

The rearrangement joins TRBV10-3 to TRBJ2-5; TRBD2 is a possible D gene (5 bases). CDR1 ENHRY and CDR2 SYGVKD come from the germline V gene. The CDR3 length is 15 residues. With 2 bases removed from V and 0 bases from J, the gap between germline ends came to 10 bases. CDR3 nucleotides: TGTGCCATCAGTGAGGGCAGGCGGGACCAAGAGACCCAGTACTTC. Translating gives CAISEGRRDQETQYF.

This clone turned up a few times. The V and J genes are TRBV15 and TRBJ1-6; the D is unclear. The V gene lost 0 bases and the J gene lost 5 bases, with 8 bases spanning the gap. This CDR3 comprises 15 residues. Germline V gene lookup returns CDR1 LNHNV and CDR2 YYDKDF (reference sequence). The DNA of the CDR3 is TGTGCCACCAGCAGAGATCCCGGTCATAATTCACCCCTCCACTTT. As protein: CATSRDPGHNSPLHF.

As DNA, the CDR3 is TGTGCCAGCAGTGAACAGGGAACAAATCAGCCCCAGCATTTT. This encodes CASSEQGTNQPQHF. V is TRBV2 and J is TRBJ1-5, with D possibly being TRBD1 (5 bases). V gave up 2 bases and J gave up 4 bases, with 9 bases separating them. The CDR3 has 14 amino acids. Per germline, CDR1 SNHLY and CDR2 FYNNEI.

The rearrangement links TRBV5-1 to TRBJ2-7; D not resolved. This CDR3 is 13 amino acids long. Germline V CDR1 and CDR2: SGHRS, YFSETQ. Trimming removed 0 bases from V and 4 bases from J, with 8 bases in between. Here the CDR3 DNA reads TGCGCCAGCAGCTTGGCCCACAGTTACGAGCAGTACTTC. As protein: CASSLAHSYEQYF. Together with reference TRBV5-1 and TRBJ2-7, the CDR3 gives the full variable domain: KAGVTQTPRYLIKTRGQQVTLSCSPISGHRSVSWYQQTPGQGLQFLFEYFSETQRNKGNFPGRFSGRQFSNSRSEMNVSTLELGDSALYLCASSLAHSYEQYFGPGTRLTVT.

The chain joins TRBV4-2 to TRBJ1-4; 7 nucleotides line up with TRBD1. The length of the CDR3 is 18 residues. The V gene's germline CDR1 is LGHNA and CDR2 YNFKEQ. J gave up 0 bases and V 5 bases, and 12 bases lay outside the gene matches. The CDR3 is CASSKRGTAAATNEKLFF. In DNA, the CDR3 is TGTGCCAGCAGCAAACGGGGGACAGCCGCTGCAACTAATGAAAAACTGTTTTTT.